Here is one T cell receptor (beta chain) with its context. Its antigen is not identified. This sample was taken from a study of T-cell memory formation after mild COVID-19. Overall study: Most TCR clusters belonged to a single donor. Study findings and constraints: Some SARS-CoV-2-responding clones were already detected in memory before infection. SARS-CoV-2 specificity was not confirmed for second-wave clones peaking on day 37.

This CDR3 comprises 14 residues. Trimming took 1 base from V and 6 from J, leaving 9 bases between them. From germline, CDR1 is SEHNR and CDR2 FQNEAQ (reference sequence). TCRdb reanalysed the 5' RACE reads using MiXCR and keeps one entry per CDR3 protein. The top ten hold 20% to 25% of the sample, which has 300,000 to 400,000 distinct CDR3 sequences, more than 15% seen once. The chain couples TRBV7-9 to TRBJ2-2; TRBD2 is a possible D gene (6 bases). The sequenced sample was PBMCs or a T cell subset sorted from them (not recorded which). The receptor comes from a man younger than 35 who had mild COVID-19 (a few samples of this study predate the infection). Cell type and time point are not known. The CDR3 coding sequence is TGTGCCAGCAGCTTAGGAGCGGGCTCCGGGGAGCTGTTTTTT. Translation gives CASSLGAGSGELFF.